This paragraph covers one T cell receptor (beta chain) sequence. This specimen comes from a study of blood T cells in healthy people across ages. On the study more broadly: There was about one barcoded beta molecule captured by template switching per two T cells.

A second 7 to 11 cycle PCR used barcoded and J-beta primers. TCRdb analysed the 5' RACE reads with MiXCR anew, one entry per CDR3 protein. The sample has more than 800,000 distinct CDR3 sequences; 25% to 30% are singletons. With V trimmed by 1 base and J by 6 bases, 7 bases remained unmatched. Germline CDR1 reads SGHVS; CDR2 reads FNYEAQ. This CDR3 region has 17 residues. This sequence was found in a woman aged 80 or over in good health. Specimen: blood. The rearrangement links TRBV7-6 to TRBJ2-2, with 11 positions matching TRBD2. The DNA of the CDR3 is TGTGCCAGCAGCTTAGTCGAGAGACTAGCGGGGCCCGGGGAGCTGTTTTTT. This codes for CASSLVERLAGPGELFF. Complete variable domain (other parts from reference TRBV7-6 and TRBJ2-2): GAGVSQSPRYKVTKRGQDVALRCDPISGHVSLYWYRQALGQGPEFLTYFNYEAQQDKSGLPNDRFSAERPEGSISTLTIQRTEQRDSAMYRCASSLVERLAGPGELFFGEGSRLTVL.